A selection of T cell receptor beta chains follows, all from one sample in a study of blood T cell repertoires in COVID-19. Assay used: immunoSEQ multiplex PCR; TCRdb lists only in-frame clones, some missing. The sample holds roughly 300,000 clones; 80% to 95% are singletons and the top ten take 1% to 1.3%. The sequencing sample was made of PBMCs or T cells enriched from blood (not recorded which). These receptors originate from a woman aged 25 to 39 who had recovered from COVID-19. CDR3s include the opening cysteine and the closing phenylalanine or tryptophan. Fields, in order: V gene, J gene, D gene, clone size, CDR3 DNA, CDR3 protein. A D gene is named only where the DNA matches it firmly. Size values are once, few and many counts, or a class for expanded clones, and some rows have none.

TRBV19	TRBJ2-4	TRBD2	-	TGTGCCAGTAAACCGCCGGGGGGGGAGTCCAAAAACATTCAGTACTTC	CASKPPGGESKNIQYF
TRBV28	TRBJ1-5	-	-	TGTGCCAGCAGAACGGGAGGGAACAATCAGCCCCAGCATTTT	CASRTGGNNQPQHF
TRBV7-2	TRBJ2-3	TRBD2	-	TGTGCCAGCAGCTTAGATGGGACTAGCGGATACTCTAGCACAGATACGCAGTATTTT	CASSLDGTSGYSSTDTQYF
TRBV7-6	TRBJ2-1	-	-	TGTGCCAGCAGCTTAGCGCCGGGGGGCTCGCCACGGGGCTCCTACAATGAGCAGTTCTTC	CASSLAPGGSPRGSYNEQFF
TRBV27	TRBJ1-2	-	-	TGTGCCAGCAGTTTAATGGCCCAGGGTGGCTATGGCTACACCTTC	CASSLMAQGGYGYTF
TRBV28	TRBJ2-7	TRBD2	-	TGTGCCAGCAGTCTCGGGACTAGCGGGAGGGCCCACGAGCAGTACTTC	CASSLGTSGRAHEQYF
TRBV9	TRBJ2-2	-	-	TGTGCCAGCAGCGTAGGTACTAGCCGCGGAGGGGAGCTGTTTTTT	CASSVGTSRGGELFF
TRBV18	TRBJ1-5	-	once	TGTGCCAGCTCACCAGCAGGGAACAATCAGCCCCAGCATTTT	CASSPAGNNQPQHF
TRBV29-1	TRBJ2-1	-	-	TGCATTACTCTTTCCCCAGGCCACAATGAGCAGTTCTTC	CITLSPGHNEQFF
TRBV27	TRBJ2-1	TRBD2	-	TGTGCCAGCAGTTTACCAGCGGGAGTTGGGAATGAGCAGTTCTTC	CASSLPAGVGNEQFF
TRBV9	TRBJ1-2	TRBD1	-	TGTGCCAGCAGCGTGGGACAGGGGGCTAACTATGGCTACACCTTC	CASSVGQGANYGYTF
TRBV4-1	TRBJ2-7	-	-	TGCGCCAGCAGCCAAGATGGGCCTCAGGGCTACGAGCAGTACTTC	CASSQDGPQGYEQYF
TRBV27	TRBJ1-6	TRBD1	-	TGTGCCAGCAGCCGCACCGGGACAGGGGTTTCACCCCTCCACTTT	CASSRTGTGVSPLHF
TRBV2	TRBJ1-1	TRBD1	-	TGTGCCAGCAGTCCCCTGACAGGGGGAAATTCTGAAGCTTTCTTT	CASSPLTGGNSEAFF
TRBV18	TRBJ1-3	-	once	TGTGCCAGCTCACCAACGACTGACACCATATATTTT	CASSPTTDTIYF
TRBV7-8	TRBJ2-2	-	-	TGTGCCAGCAGCTACGACAGTGGGGTAAACACCGGGGAGCTGTTTTTT	CASSYDSGVNTGELFF
TRBV7-8	TRBJ1-6	-	-	TGTGCCAGCAGCTCCATAGCGGGTTCACCCCTCCACTTT	CASSSIAGSPLHF
TRBV7-7	TRBJ2-5	TRBD1	-	TGTGCTAGCAGCTTAGGGACAGGGCTAGAGACCCAGTACTTC	CASSLGTGLETQYF
TRBV30	TRBJ1-1	-	-	TGTGCCTGGATATGGGGCGCGCACACTGAAGCTTTCTTT	CAWIWGAHTEAFF
TRBV5-4	TRBJ2-1	TRBD2	few	TGTGCCAGCAGCGTATTGACTAGCGGAAATGAGCAGTTCTTC	CASSVLTSGNEQFF
TRBV11-2	TRBJ2-7	-	-	TGTGCCAGCAGCTTAGGAAGAGGGTCCTACGAGCAGTACTTC	CASSLGRGSYEQYF
TRBV5-1	TRBJ2-5	-	-	TGCGCCAGCAGCCAGGGACAAGAGACCCAGTACTTC	CASSQGQETQYF
TRBV7-9	TRBJ2-3	TRBD2	-	TGTGCCAGCAGTTTAGAAGCGGGAGAAACAGATACGCAGTATTTT	CASSLEAGETDTQYF
TRBV11-3	TRBJ2-7	TRBD2	-	TGTGCCAGCAGCCCGGGGGGGACCTACGAGCAGTACTTC	CASSPGGTYEQYF
TRBV28	TRBJ1-1	-	-	TGTGCCAGCAGTTTAGTTGTGGGGCACGCTTTCTTT	CASSLVVGHAFF
TRBV7-2	TRBJ2-1	-	-	TGTGCCAGCAGCCTTACTCGGGACAACTACAATGAGCAGTTCTTC	CASSLTRDNYNEQFF
TRBV5-8	TRBJ2-1	-	-	TGTGCCAGCAGCTTGGAGCTACACAATGAGCAGTTCTTC	CASSLELHNEQFF
TRBV27	TRBJ1-1	TRBD1	-	TGTGCCAGCAGTTATCTTGGACAGGGATATAGAAACACTGAAGCTTTCTTT	CASSYLGQGYRNTEAFF
TRBV2	TRBJ2-2	-	-	TGTGCCAGCGGAGGGGCCGGGGAGCTGTTTTTT	CASGGAGELFF
TRBV7-7	TRBJ2-7	TRBD2	-	TGTGCTAGCAGCCCCGGACTAGCGGATGTCTCCTACGAGCAGTACTTC	CASSPGLADVSYEQYF
TRBV2	TRBJ2-3	-	-	TGTGCCAGCAGTGAACCCACAGGGAGTAGCACAGATACGCAGTATTTT	CASSEPTGSSTDTQYF
TRBV28	TRBJ2-7	-	-	TGTGCCAGCAACATCGGAGGGTTTACCTACGAGCAGTACTTC	CASNIGGFTYEQYF
TRBV18	TRBJ2-7	TRBD2	-	TGTGCCAGCTCAGCCGAGGGACTAGCGGGATACGAGCAGTACTTC	CASSAEGLAGYEQYF
TRBV24-1	TRBJ2-3	TRBD2	-	TGTGCCACCAGTGATTTCCCTGGGGCTAGCGGGAGATCCCCGGTGTATTTT	CATSDFPGASGRSPVYF
TRBV27	TRBJ2-1	TRBD2	-	TGTGCCAGCACCCCGGGGGGACTAGCGGGACCCCTCTCAATCTACAATGAGCAGTTCTTC	CASTPGGLAGPLSIYNEQFF
TRBV4-3	TRBJ2-7	TRBD1	-	TGCGCCAGCAGCCTGGGACAGGGGTCGTCATGGGAGCAGTACTTC	CASSLGQGSSWEQYF
TRBV28	TRBJ2-7	-	-	TGTGCCAGCACACCACTTACGACTCTCTACGAGCAGTACTTC	CASTPLTTLYEQYF
TRBV7-8	TRBJ2-2	-	-	TGTGCCAGCAGCTCGGACTCCAAAGCCTGGTGGGAGCTGTTTTTT	CASSSDSKAWWELFF
TRBV5-5	TRBJ2-1	-	-	TGTGCCAGCAGCCCTCCGGGGACCTACAATGAGCAGTTCTTC	CASSPPGTYNEQFF
TRBV6-5	TRBJ2-1	TRBD1	once	TGTGCCAGCACCTCCGACAGGGGGTTCTACAATGAGCAGTTCTTC	CASTSDRGFYNEQFF
TRBV12-5	TRBJ2-5	TRBD2	-	TGTGCTAGTGGTTTGGTACTTGGGACTAGCGGGGGGACCCAGTACTTC	CASGLVLGTSGGTQYF
TRBV6-4	TRBJ1-2	-	few	TGTGCCAGCAGGGACCCGACAGACTATGGCTACACCTTC	CASRDPTDYGYTF
TRBV6-2/TRBV6-3	TRBJ2-1	-	-	TGTGCCAGCAGTTACGATTTGGTACAAAATGAGCAGTTCTTC	CASSYDLVQNEQFF
TRBV19	TRBJ1-5	TRBD1	-	TGTGCCAGTAGTATCTTCGGACAGGGACGGGTCGAGCAGCCCCAGCATTTT	CASSIFGQGRVEQPQHF
TRBV18	TRBJ2-7	TRBD1	-	TGTGCCAGCTCACCATCGGGACAGGGCGCCTACGAGCAGTACTTC	CASSPSGQGAYEQYF
TRBV18	TRBJ2-3	-	-	TGTGCCAGCTCACCCATCGCTAGCGTATCTACAGATACGCAGTATTTT	CASSPIASVSTDTQYF
TRBV30	TRBJ1-5	TRBD1	-	TGTGCCTGGAGTGCCGAACAGGACAGGTTTAGCAATCAGCCCCAGCATTTT	CAWSAEQDRFSNQPQHF
TRBV5-1	TRBJ2-2	-	-	TGCGCCAGCAGCTTGGACGGGGTGAACACCGGGGAGCTGTTTTTT	CASSLDGVNTGELFF
TRBV5-4	TRBJ2-5	TRBD2	-	TGTGCCAGCAGCTTGATGGCTAGCGGGAGCCGGACCCAGTACTTC	CASSLMASGSRTQYF
TRBV7-9	TRBJ1-6	-	once	TGTGCCAGCAGCTTAGAACAGTTGGCACCCCTCCACTTT	CASSLEQLAPLHF
TRBV7-8	TRBJ2-7	-	-	TGTGCCAGCAGCCCAGCGATCCAGGGGAGCGAGCAGTACTTC	CASSPAIQGSEQYF